This T cell receptor beta chain was identified in a study of T cell responses to AZD1222 COVID-19 vaccine (dated by TCRdb to about 2021). Broadly, across the study: Because spike-specific TCR depth and breadth did not differ between the two schedules, AZD1222 recipients who got a second dose at roughly 4 weeks were pooled with those who got a second dose at roughly 12 weeks. TCR sequencing was performed for more than 230 trial participants, of whom approximately 200 were given two doses of AZD1222 and some 25 were given two doses of MenACWY control vaccine. Enrollment into the trials was organized by age into subgroups of 18-55, 56-69 and 70-plus years, and those subgroups contained about 160, 30 and 59 TCR-sequenced participants, respectively. What the authors observed across the whole study: In the small 56-69-year group, the increase in depth fell short of significance, most likely because of low power. Because no day 14 peak-response samples were available, repertoires were characterized only after the peak T cell response. Participants were mostly white British and included more females than males, and it was suggested by the authors that clonal diversity may have been underestimated. Conclusions about previously exposed vaccinees were limited because only six or seven AZD1222 recipients were SARS-CoV-2 seropositive at baseline. Vaccine-associated CD4 TCRs spanned the whole spike protein, with dominant responses in regions 160-218 and 743-854. After two AZD1222 doses, spike-specific TCR breadth and depth were significantly higher than at day 0 and than in MenACWY recipients. Epitopes outside the regions mutated in the B.1.351 and B.1.1.7 variants were reportedly recognized by nearly half of the unique spike-specific TCRs.

According to the study, the label for this sample's time point signals: baseline before first vaccination. Samples from vaccinated people were obtained from the UK trials COV001 and COV002, which included a single-blind randomized controlled phase 2/3 trial of AZD1222 (ChAdOx1 nCoV-19) in healthy adults. For TCRbeta chain sequencing, PBMC samples from trial participants were taken at day 0 and at day 28 after the second dose. Looking up the germline V gene yields CDR1 SGDLS and CDR2 YYNGEE. Counted from cysteine to phenylalanine, this CDR3 has 12 amino acids. Only the CDR3 region is kept as DNA, spanning 36 bases read in frame from base 1. The junction shows trimming of 3 bases on V and 5 bases on J, plus 8 bases between the germline ends. As to this clone: Its antigen is not yet known. No much larger clonotype is one base removed from it; base qualities were not supplied.

The CDR3 regions of human TCRbeta chains were subjected to immunosequencing. The paper's processing steps were these. TCRs in the repertoires were compared against a reference library of SARS-CoV-2-specific TCRs that had been generated with the MIRA antigen-specificity platform. Breadth meant the fraction of unique TCRs that were SARS-CoV-2-associated, whereas depth meant the fraction of total T cells that were SARS-CoV-2-associated. Using the MIRA data, each spike-specific TCR was assigned both to the spike region to which the TCR was reactive and to a CD4 or CD8 class. Log10-transformed breadth and depth values were compared by one-way ANOVA with Sidak's multiple comparisons tests. TCRdb took over this immuneACCESS table, retaining in-frame rearrangements with V and J assigned. Such tables are incomplete; in checked studies, under half of the missing clones stem from an unresolved V gene, and the remainder is unexplained. V, J and clone size are taken as reported in that table, and D and trimming were inferred from the DNA itself. Within this sample are fewer than 100,000 clones, with roughly 89% of them counted one time only. The ten largest clones take up approximately 9.1% of the sample.

The chain joins TRBV9 to TRBJ1-1, and the D gene may be TRBD1, 5 bases matching. The sequencing used peripheral blood, collected on day 0 of AZD1222 vaccination. This clonotype was obtained from an adult in good health. The sequence in DNA is TGTGCCAGCAGCGCGGGGGAGACTGAAGCTTTCTTT. This yields the protein CASSAGETEAFF.